Described below is a single TCR beta chain sequence and its context. Its specificity is not known. V lost 6 bases and J lost 7; bases outside the gene matches: 8. This CDR3 has 13 amino acids. From germline, CDR1 is LNHDA and CDR2 SQIVND (reference sequence). The data stem from a study of cytomegalovirus exposure and HLA in healthy donors. Looking at the study overall: Later, an analysis reported that the 130 or so validation repertoires had used the same platform as the approximately 600 first-cohort repertoires. General study points: Cytomegalovirus association was listed for about 180 TCR beta chains. Most TCR sequences proved rare, with some public TCRs found in many donors. One later analysis, an examination of the approximately 120 validation repertoires, found that first-cohort TCR clusters tended to co-occur in them.

Method: immunoSEQ multiplex PCR; TCRdb's copy keeps in-frame clones and lacks some. Of some 61,000 clones listed, around 97% were seen once; the top ten hold about 1.5%. The sample comprised PBMCs. This clonotype was obtained from a young woman in good health and CMV-seropositive. This chain links TRBV19 with TRBJ1-2; 7 bases are shared with TRBD1. CDR3 residues: CASSLTGLSGYTF. The CDR3 nucleotides are TGTGCCAGTAGCCTGACAGGGTTGAGTGGCTACACCTTC.